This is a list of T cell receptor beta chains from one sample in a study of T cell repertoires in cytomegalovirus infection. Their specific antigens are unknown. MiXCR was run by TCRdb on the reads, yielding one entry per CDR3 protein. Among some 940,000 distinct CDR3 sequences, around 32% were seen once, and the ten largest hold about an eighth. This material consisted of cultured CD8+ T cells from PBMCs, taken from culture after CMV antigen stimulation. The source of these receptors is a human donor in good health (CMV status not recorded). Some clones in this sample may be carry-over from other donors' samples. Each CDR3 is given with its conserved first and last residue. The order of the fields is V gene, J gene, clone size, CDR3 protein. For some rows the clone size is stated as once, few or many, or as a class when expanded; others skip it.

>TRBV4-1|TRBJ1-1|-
CASSQENRGGIEAFF
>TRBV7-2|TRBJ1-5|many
CASSLEAQLSNQPQHF
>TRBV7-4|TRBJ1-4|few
CASSRPGDEKLFF
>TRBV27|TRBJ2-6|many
CASSLSSGANVLTF
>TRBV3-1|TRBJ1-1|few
CASSQGTGGGTEAFF
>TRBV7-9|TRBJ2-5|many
CASSSFRDQETQYF
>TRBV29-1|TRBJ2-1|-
CSVEDRHSSRFF
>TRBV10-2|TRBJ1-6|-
CASSDGGLKSPLHF
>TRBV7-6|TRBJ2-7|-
CASSTSGEAYEQYF
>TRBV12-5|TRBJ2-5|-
CASGLVIRTHPETQYF
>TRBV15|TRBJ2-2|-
CATSVGQTNTGELFF
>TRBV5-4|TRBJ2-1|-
CASSSGTGNQANEQFF
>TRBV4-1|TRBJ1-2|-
CASSSTGAAYGYTF
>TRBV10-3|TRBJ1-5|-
CAISDLGESGNQPQHF
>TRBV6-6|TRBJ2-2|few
CASTLLLNTGELFF
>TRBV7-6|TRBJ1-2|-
CASSLRTNGDGYTF
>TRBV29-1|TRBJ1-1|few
CSVEVQGNTEAFF
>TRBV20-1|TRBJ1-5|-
CSARDLRVHNQPQHF
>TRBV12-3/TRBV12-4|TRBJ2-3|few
CASKEYGGADDTQYF
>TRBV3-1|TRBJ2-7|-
CASSQNIYEQYF
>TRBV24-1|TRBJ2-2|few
CATSEATGANTGELFF